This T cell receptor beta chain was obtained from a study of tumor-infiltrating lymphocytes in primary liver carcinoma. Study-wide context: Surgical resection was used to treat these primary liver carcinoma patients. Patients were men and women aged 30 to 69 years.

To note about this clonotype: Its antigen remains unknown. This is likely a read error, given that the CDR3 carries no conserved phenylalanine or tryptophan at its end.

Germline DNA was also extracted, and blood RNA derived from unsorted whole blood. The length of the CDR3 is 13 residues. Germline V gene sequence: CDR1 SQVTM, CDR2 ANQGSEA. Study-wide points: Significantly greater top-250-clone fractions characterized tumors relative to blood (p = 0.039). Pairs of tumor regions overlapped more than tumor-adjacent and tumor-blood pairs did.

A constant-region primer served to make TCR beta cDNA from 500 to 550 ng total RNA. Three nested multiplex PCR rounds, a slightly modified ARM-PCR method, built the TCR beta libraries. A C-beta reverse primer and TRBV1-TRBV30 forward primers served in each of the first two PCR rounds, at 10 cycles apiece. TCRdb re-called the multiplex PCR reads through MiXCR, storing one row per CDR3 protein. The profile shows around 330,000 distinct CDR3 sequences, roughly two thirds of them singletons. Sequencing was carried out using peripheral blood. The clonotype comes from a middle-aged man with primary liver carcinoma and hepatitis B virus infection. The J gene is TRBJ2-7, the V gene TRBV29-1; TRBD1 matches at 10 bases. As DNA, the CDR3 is TGCGGCGCCGGGGACAGGGGTCGCGACGAGCAGTACATC. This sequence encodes CGAGDRGRDEQYI.